Presented here are 26 T cell receptor beta chains from one specimen sequenced in a study of yellow fever vaccine responses in identical twins. TCRdb used MiXCR to reprocess the RT-PCR reads, holding one entry per CDR3 protein. The sample holds about 3,000 distinct CDR3 sequences, approximately 90% seen once. Sequences were derived from T cells from blood (PBMCs), unsorted or a sorted subset (not recorded which), sampled before or after yellow fever vaccination (not recorded which). The receptors derive from a woman aged 18-30 years who received the yellow fever vaccine.

The chain couples TRBV28 to TRBJ1-5; the D gene is possibly TRBD1 (5 bases). Trimming took off 2 bases at V and 2 bases at J, with 7 bases between the two ends. The CDR3 length is 14 residues. Per germline, CDR1 MDHEN and CDR2 SYDVKM. CDR3 nucleotides: TGTGCCAGCAGTTTAGCCAGGGGCAATCAGCCCCAGCATTTT. Translated: CASSLARGNQPQHF.

The CDR3 nucleotides read TGTGCCAGCAGCCCCCGAGGGGGGGCCGAGGAGCAGTTCTTC. Its protein is CASSPRGGAEEQFF. The gene calls are TRBV11-2 and TRBJ2-1; possible D gene TRBD2, 7 bases. Germline V gene lookup returns CDR1 SGHAT and CDR2 FQNNGV. The CDR3 runs to 14 residues. Trimming left V 5 bases short and J 10 bases short, with 18 bases between.

The V gene is TRBV29-1, the J gene TRBJ2-7; either TRBD1 or TRBD2 may fit D (5 bases each). The CDR3 has 12 residues. Germline lookup yields CDR1 SQVTM and CDR2 ANQGSEA. V was clipped by 5 bases and J by 2 bases, with 10 bases between them. The CDR3 loop reads CSVRDGTYEQYF. CDR3 coding DNA: TGCAGCGTTCGGGACGGGACCTACGAGCAGTACTTC.

The chain employs TRBV5-4 and TRBJ2-5; D remains unclear. The CDR3 is 14 amino acids. Trimming took 0 bases from V and 1 from J, leaving 7 bases between them. CDR1 SGHNT and CDR2 YYREEE come from the germline V gene (reference sequence). CDR3 sequence: CASSLVQTQETQYF. CDR3 nucleotide sequence: TGTGCCAGCAGCTTGGTCCAGACCCAAGAGACCCAGTACTTC.

J is TRBJ2-6 and V is TRBV3-1, with 9 bases matching TRBD2. V was pared by 3 bases and J by 5 bases, with 14 bases of the junction left unmatched. The CDR3 spans 19 residues. Germline values: CDR1 LGHDT, CDR2 YNNKEL (reference sequence). In DNA form, the CDR3 reads TGTGCCAGCAGCCACCGACTAGCGGTTTACTCTGGTAGGGCCAACGTCCTGACTTTC. Translation: CASSHRLAVYSGRANVLTF.

The chain has TRBV14 and TRBJ2-1; D is uncertain. CDR3 length: 16 amino acids. Germline lookup yields CDR1 SGHDN and CDR2 FVKESK. With 4 bases removed from V and 6 bases from J, the gap between germline ends came to 19 bases. The CDR3 region has the DNA TGTGCCAGCAGCCTCACAGCTAGGCAGCCGACCAATGAGCAGTTCTTC. Translating gives CASSLTARQPTNEQFF.

The genes are TRBV29-1 and TRBJ2-5, with a weak D call TRBD1 (7 bases). Trimming removed 4 bases at V and 10 bases at J, with 22 bases between. CDR3 length equals 14 residues. Germline V gives CDR1 SQVTM, CDR2 ANQGSEA. The CDR3 sequence: CSVARTGGAVGQYF. DNA of the CDR3: TGCAGCGTTGCAAGGACAGGAGGGGCCGTCGGCCAGTACTTC.

This chain connects TRBV12-3 or TRBV12-4 to TRBJ2-7; 11 bases map to TRBD2. The length of the CDR3 is 15 residues. Germline trimming cut 3 bases from V and 6 bases from J; bases unmatched to any gene: 7. In nucleotides, the CDR3 is TGTGCCAGCAGTTTGTCGACGACTAGCGGGGTCGAGCAGTACTTC. Protein product: CASSLSTTSGVEQYF.

V and J are TRBV11-2 and TRBJ1-6; TRBD1 might be the D (6 bases). This CDR3 has 16 residues. Germline lookup yields CDR1 SGHAT and CDR2 FQNNGV. The germline V and J ends were trimmed by 0 bases and 0 bases, with 6 bases remaining between them. The CDR3 is CASSLDRGSYNSPLHF. CDR3 nucleotides: TGTGCCAGCAGCTTAGACAGGGGCTCCTATAATTCACCCCTCCACTTT.

V usage is TRBV15 and J usage is TRBJ2-7, with D tentatively TRBD2 (5 bases). CDR3 length: 16 amino acids. Germline V gives CDR1 LNHNV, CDR2 YYDKDF (reference sequence). The V end was cut by 0 bases, the J end by 0 bases, with 12 bases between. The CDR3 spells CATSRDSKGSSYEQYF. CDR3 sequence (DNA): TGTGCCACCAGCAGAGATTCGAAAGGGAGCTCCTACGAGCAGTACTTC.

The chain joins TRBV11-3 to TRBJ2-2; the D gene is possibly TRBD2 (5 bases). The CDR3 consists of 15 residues. Germline CDR1 reads SGHNT; CDR2 reads YENEEA. V lost 7 bases, J lost 0 bases, and 12 bases lay in between. CDR3 residues: CASITSLPNTGELFF. The DNA of the CDR3 is TGTGCCAGCATCACTAGTCTCCCGAACACCGGGGAGCTGTTTTTT.

The chain links TRBV14 to TRBJ1-1; D remains ambiguous. This CDR3 has 14 amino acids. Trimming shortened V by 2 bases and J by 10 bases, and 17 bases separated the two germline ends. Looked up from germline, CDR1 is SGHDN and CDR2 is FVKESK. The CDR3 DNA reads as TGTGCCAGCAGCCAATTCGGAAGCCTTGGCGGAGCTTTCTTT. It specifies CASSQFGSLGGAFF.

This chain joins TRBV6-2 or TRBV6-3 and TRBJ2-4; D is unclear. The V end was cut by 0 bases, the J end by 6 bases, with 6 bases between. The V gene's germline CDR1 is MNHEY and CDR2 SVGEGT. This CDR3 has 13 residues. The CDR3 reads CASSYSGRNIQYF. The CDR3 DNA is TGTGCCAGCAGTTACTCGGGCAGAAACATTCAGTACTTC.

The chain has TRBV13 and TRBJ1-1; TRBD1 matches at 7 bases. Trimming cost V 6 bases and J 8 bases; bases outside gene matches: 9. The length of the CDR3 is 13 residues. The germline V gene has CDR1 PRHDT and CDR2 FYEKMQ (reference sequence). CDR3 DNA: TGTGCCAGCAGTTTACAGGGGTCGGCGGAAGCTTTCTTT. This translates into CASSLQGSAEAFF.

The chain recombines TRBV6-4 with TRBJ2-1; possibly TRBD1 or TRBD2 for D (5 bases each). CDR1 is MRHNA and CDR2 is SNTAGT in the germline V gene. This CDR3 is built from 15 residues. V dropped 3 bases and J dropped 4 bases, with 13 bases sitting between them. CDR3 DNA sequence: TGTGCCAGCAGTGAGGGGCATGAGGGATACAATGAGCAGTTCTTC. Its protein is CASSEGHEGYNEQFF.

This sequence joins TRBV5-6 and TRBJ2-2, with D maybe TRBD1 (5 bases). Germline CDR1 SGHDT, CDR2 YYEEEE. The CDR3 covers 14 residues. V dropped 4 bases and J dropped 1 base, with 8 bases sitting between them. The CDR3 is CASSRRGNTGELFF. The CDR3 DNA reads as TGTGCCAGCAGCCGTAGGGGGAACACCGGGGAGCTGTTTTTT.

The chain has TRBV3-1 and TRBJ2-7; a possible D gene is TRBD1 (5 bases). Between the trimmed V and J ends, which lost 0 bases and 2 bases, there was a span of 17 bases. The CDR3 has 17 amino acids. Germline CDR1 LGHDT, CDR2 YNNKEL (reference sequence). The chain's CDR3 is CASSQDGALDTPYEQYF. The CDR3 nucleotides are TGTGCCAGCAGCCAAGATGGGGCGCTAGACACCCCCTACGAGCAGTACTTC.

This chain connects TRBV6-4 to TRBJ1-1; D is perhaps TRBD1 (5 bases). The CDR3 covers 16 residues. Germline V gene lookup returns CDR1 MRHNA and CDR2 SNTAGT. The ends were cut back, 0 bases at V and 1 base at J, with 12 bases in the middle. CDR3 in amino acids: CASSDSGEGPNTEAFF. In DNA form, the CDR3 reads TGTGCCAGCAGTGACTCAGGGGAGGGCCCGAACACTGAAGCTTTCTTT.

The rearrangement links TRBV11-1 to TRBJ2-3, with 9 bases identical to TRBD1. The ends lost 7 bases at V and 3 bases at J; junction bases unmatched: 11. CDR1 is SGHAT, CDR2 FQDESV, per germline (reference sequence). The CDR3 totals 16 residues. The CDR3 DNA reads TGTGCCAGCACCGCCGGGACAGGGAAGGTTACAGATACGCAGTATTTT. It codes for CASTAGTGKVTDTQYF.

The genes are TRBV15 and TRBJ2-6, with D possibly being TRBD1 (6 bases). The germline CDR1 and CDR2 sequences are LNHNV and YYDKDF (reference sequence). Between the trimmed V and J ends, which lost 8 bases and 0 bases, there was a span of 20 bases. The CDR3 contains 18 residues. The CDR3 nucleotides are TGTGCCACCCAATCATCAGGGGCCAGCAGCTCTGGGGCCAACGTCCTGACTTTC. Encoded protein: CATQSSGASSSGANVLTF.

This clonotype was seen a handful of times. V is TRBV18 and J is TRBJ2-7, with 9 positions matching TRBD2. Per germline, CDR1 KGHSH and CDR2 LQKENI. Germline trimming cut 5 bases from V and 2 bases from J; bases unmatched to any gene: 4. This CDR3 is built from 14 residues. The DNA of the CDR3 is TGTGCCAGCTCAGGACTAGCGCATGCCTACGAGCAGTACTTC. Translated, it gives CASSGLAHAYEQYF.

This clonotype was counted once. This chain connects TRBV12-3 or TRBV12-4 to TRBJ2-1; 9 bases match TRBD1. This CDR3 is 15 amino acids long. V shed 2 bases, J shed 4 bases, and the junction held 3 bases outside the gene matches. CDR3 in DNA: TGTGCCAGCAGTTTATTACAGGGGGCTTACAATGAGCAGTTCTTC. Translating it yields CASSLLQGAYNEQFF.

This clonotype appeared a few times. J is TRBJ1-2 and V is TRBV12-3 or TRBV12-4; D remains unclear. Deletions cut 6 bases from V and 7 bases from J, with 15 bases between. This CDR3 spans 13 amino acids. The CDR3: CASSLAGSAGYTF. CDR3 coding DNA: TGTGCCAGCAGCCTGGCCGGGTCGGCTGGCTACACCTTC.

The chain employs TRBV5-6 and TRBJ2-1, with D hard to call. Germline assignment: CDR1 SGHDT and CDR2 YYEEEE. The CDR3 runs to 16 residues. V shed 6 bases and J shed 2 bases, with 18 bases lying between them. This CDR3 is CASTPRWVGTYNEQFF. CDR3 DNA sequence: TGTGCCAGCACCCCGCGTTGGGTGGGGACCTACAATGAGCAGTTCTTC.

This clonotype showed up just once. The gene calls are TRBV5-5 and TRBJ2-1; D could derive from TRBD1 or TRBD2 (5 bases each). Trimming cost V 3 bases and J 10 bases, with 11 bases left between them. The germline V gene has CDR1 SGHKS and CDR2 YYEKEE (reference sequence). CDR3 length: 12 residues. The CDR3 sequence is CASSSGTGEQFF. The CDR3 region has the DNA TGTGCCAGCAGCTCAGGGACGGGGGAGCAGTTCTTC.

The rearrangement uses TRBV20-1 and TRBJ2-7, with D unclear. There are 14 residues in the CDR3. Germline CDR1 is DFQATT and CDR2 is SNEGSKA (reference sequence). The V end lost 6 bases, the J end lost 2 bases, and 17 bases lay between the germline ends. CDR3: CSANVAGVPYEQYF. The CDR3 DNA reads as TGCAGTGCCAACGTAGCAGGAGTCCCCTACGAGCAGTACTTC.